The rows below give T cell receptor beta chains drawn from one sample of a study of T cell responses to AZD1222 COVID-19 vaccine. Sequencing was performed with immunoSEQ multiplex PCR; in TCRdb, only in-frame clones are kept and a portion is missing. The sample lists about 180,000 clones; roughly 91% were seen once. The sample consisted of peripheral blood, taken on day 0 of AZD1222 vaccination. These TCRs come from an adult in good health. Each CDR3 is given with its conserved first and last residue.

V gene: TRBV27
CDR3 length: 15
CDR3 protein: CASSLGGRSGYGYTF

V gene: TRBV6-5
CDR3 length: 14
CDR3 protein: CASSPAASGNTIYF

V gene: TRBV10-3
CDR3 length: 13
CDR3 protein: CAINWGSETEAFF

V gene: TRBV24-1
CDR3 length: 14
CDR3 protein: CATSELTGTDTQYF

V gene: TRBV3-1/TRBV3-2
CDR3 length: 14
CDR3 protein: CASSQGGGNSPLHF

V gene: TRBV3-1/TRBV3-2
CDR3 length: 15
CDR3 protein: CASSQVGVTNSPLHF

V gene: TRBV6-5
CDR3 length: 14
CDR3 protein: CASSNRQRDSPLHF

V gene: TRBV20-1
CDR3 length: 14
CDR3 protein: CSASFGTLNSPLHF

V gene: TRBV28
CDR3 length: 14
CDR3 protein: CASKNGGVSGELFF

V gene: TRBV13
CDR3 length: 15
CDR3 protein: CASSRDSRGNTEAFF